The 15 T cell receptor beta chains listed next were all sequenced from one sample in a study of T cell repertoires in cytomegalovirus infection. TCRdb re-called the reads with MiXCR, one entry per CDR3 protein. This table holds roughly 500,000 distinct CDR3 sequences, 30% to 40% found once. These receptors lack a known antigen. Source: cultured PBMCs, taken from culture after CMV antigen stimulation. These receptor sequences come from a human donor in good health (CMV status not recorded). Some clones in this sample may be carry-over from other donors' samples.

This sequence joins TRBV12-3 or TRBV12-4 and TRBJ2-5, with a possible D match to TRBD1 (5 bases). The CDR3 is 13 residues long. V was trimmed by 7 bases and J by 5 bases, leaving 14 bases between them. The CDR3 bases are TGTGCCAGCATAGCAGGGTTGAGCGAGACCCAGTACTTC. This encodes CASIAGLSETQYF.

V gene TRBV7-2 combines with J gene TRBJ2-1; D tentatively reads TRBD1 or TRBD2 (6 bases each). Germline CDR1 reads SGHTA; CDR2 reads FQGNSA. The CDR3 sequence is 14 residues long. Trimming removed 1 base at V and 7 bases at J, with 11 bases between. DNA of the CDR3: TGTGCCAGCAGCTTAGATTGGAGGGGGAATGAGCAGTTCTTC. This encodes CASSLDWRGNEQFF.

A word on this clonotype: Likely a read error: the CDR3 ends without its conserved phenylalanine or tryptophan. The rearrangement joins TRBV7-2 to TRBJ2-5; no firm D call. The germline CDR1 and CDR2 sequences are SGHTA and FQGNSA. The CDR3 totals 11 residues. CDR3 residues: CARSLTETQYS. The CDR3, as DNA: TGTGCCAGAAGCTTAACAGAGACCCAGTACTCC.

The V gene is TRBV9, the J gene TRBJ1-1, with TRBD1 matching 7 bases. The CDR3 contains 15 residues. V was clipped by 4 bases and J by 0 bases; unmatched bases: 6. CDR1 and CDR2 (germline): SGDLS, YYNGEE. The CDR3 nucleotides read TGTGCCAGCAGCTCATTGACAGGGATGAACACTGAAGCTTTCTTT. Its protein product is CASSSLTGMNTEAFF.

This clonotype was seen only a few times. This rearrangement joins TRBV7-6 to TRBJ2-1; D unclear. The CDR3 covers 13 residues. V was clipped by 5 bases and J by 4 bases, with 9 bases between them. Germline V gene sequence: CDR1 SGHVS, CDR2 FNYEAQ. The CDR3 DNA is TGTGCCAGCAGCCAAGTTGATTACAATGAGCAGTTCTTC. It translates to CASSQVDYNEQFF.

The chain uses TRBV14 and TRBJ2-3; no firm D call. The CDR3 is 16 residues long. Trimming took off 0 bases at V and 6 bases at J, with 16 bases between the two ends. Germline V gene data show CDR1 as SGHDN and CDR2 as FVKESK. CDR3 sequence (DNA): TGTGCCAGCAGCCAAGATCCGGGCCCTGCGTCGGATACGCAGTATTTT. It is translated as CASSQDPGPASDTQYF.

The V call is TRBV6-2 or TRBV6-3, the J call TRBJ1-5; D possibly corresponds to TRBD1 (6 bases). V lost 6 bases and J 2 bases, leaving 11 bases between the germline ends. Germline CDR1 is MNHEY and CDR2 is SVGEGT. This CDR3 has 14 residues. The CDR3 coding sequence is TGTGCCAGCAGGCATCGGACAGGCAATCAGCCCCAGCATTTT. Its translation: CASRHRTGNQPQHF.

This clonotype was observed many times. The gene calls are TRBV11-2 and TRBJ2-6; TRBD2 agrees at 12 bases. This CDR3 has 19 residues. In germline, CDR1 is SGHAT, CDR2 FQNNGV. The J segment lost 3 bases and the V segment lost 5 bases, leaving 11 bases of the junction unmatched. The CDR3 bases are TGTGCCAGCAGCCCGGGACTAGCGGGCCGTTTGGGTGGGGCCAACGTCCTGACTTTC. Residues: CASSPGLAGRLGGANVLTF.

The V gene is TRBV28, the J gene TRBJ2-7, with 7 bases identical to TRBD2. The CDR3 is made up of 13 amino acids. The germline V gene has CDR1 MDHEN and CDR2 SYDVKM. The J segment lost 4 bases and the V segment lost 10 bases, leaving 10 bases of the junction unmatched. This CDR3 is CAIQRDFSYEQYF. CDR3 DNA sequence: TGTGCCATCCAGCGGGACTTCAGTTACGAGCAGTACTTC.

The genes are TRBV18 and TRBJ2-4; D gene unclear. Germline lookup yields CDR1 KGHSH and CDR2 LQKENI. This CDR3 has 15 amino acids. Between the trimmed V and J ends, which lost 3 bases and 0 bases, there was a span of 9 bases. The CDR3 spells CASSPHVLAKNIQYF. Written as DNA, the CDR3 is TGTGCCAGCTCACCCCACGTACTAGCCAAAAACATTCAGTACTTC.

V gene TRBV4-1 combines with J gene TRBJ2-7; D ambiguous. Germline V lookup: CDR1 MGHRA, CDR2 YSYEKL. The CDR3 is 15 residues long. V was shortened by 4 bases and J by 1 base, with 14 bases between the two germline ends. The CDR3 loop reads CASSPRTASSYEQYF. In DNA form, the CDR3 reads TGCGCCAGCAGCCCCCGAACCGCTTCGTCCTACGAGCAGTACTTC.

This clonotype turned up a few times. J is TRBJ2-7 and V is TRBV18; tentative D call: TRBD2 (6 bases). The CDR3 length is 13 residues. The V end was cut by 3 bases, the J end by 6 bases, with 12 bases between. Germline CDR1 reads KGHSH; CDR2 reads LQKENI. The DNA of the CDR3 is TGTGCCAGCTCACCTAGGAGGGATGGCGAGCAGTACGTC. Its translation is CASSPRRDGEQYV.

The V gene is TRBV15, the J gene TRBJ2-5; the match to TRBD1 covers 8 bases. Germline lookup yields CDR1 LNHNV and CDR2 YYDKDF (reference sequence). The CDR3 runs to 16 residues. J was trimmed by 4 bases and V by 1 base; bases with no gene match: 8. CDR3 sequence reads: CATSRGPDRGRETQYF. CDR3 DNA: TGTGCCACCAGCAGAGGCCCCGACAGGGGTCGAGAGACCCAGTACTTC.

The chain has TRBV29-1 and TRBJ2-3; unclear D gene. CDR1 SQVTM and CDR2 ANQGSEA come from the germline V gene. V was trimmed by 4 bases and J by 0 bases, leaving 11 bases between them. CDR3 size: 14 residues. CDR3 nucleotides: TGCAGCGTTGGTCAAACAACTAGCACAGATACGCAGTATTTT. Its protein is CSVGQTTSTDTQYF.

This clonotype was recorded a few times. The chain carries TRBV3-1 and TRBJ2-7; D call uncertain. V was clipped by 3 bases and J by 7 bases, with 7 bases between them. Germline CDR1 and CDR2: LGHDT and YNNKEL (reference sequence). CDR3 length equals 11 residues. The chain's CDR3 is CASSHFGEQYF. The CDR3 bases are TGTGCCAGCAGCCATTTCGGAGAGCAGTACTTC.